A selection of T cell receptor beta chains follows, all from one sample in a study of T cells in Graves' hyperthyroidism and ophthalmopathy. TCRdb itself ran the multiplex PCR reads through MiXCR, one entry per CDR3 protein. The sample lists about 520,000 distinct CDR3 sequences, around a quarter occurring once. The source material was blood. These receptors came from a woman in her 30s with Graves' ophthalmopathy. Each CDR3 is given with its conserved first and last residue. The D gene is left open where the match is weak. The size entry is marked missing in some rows and otherwise reads once, few, many or a size class.

v_call	j_call	d_call	clone_size	cdr3_nt	cdr3_aa
TRBV28	TRBJ2-7	.	few	TGTGCCAGCAGTTTGTACAGGCTCTACGAGCAGTACTTC	CASSLYRLYEQYF
TRBV7-8	TRBJ2-7	.	.	TGTGCCAGCAGTTTTCGTAGGGGCAGGGTCAGCTCTCACGAGCAGTACTTC	CASSFRRGRVSSHEQYF
TRBV27	TRBJ1-1	.	.	TGTGCCAGCAGTTTTTTCGGGGGGGGCACTGAAGCTTTCTTT	CASSFFGGGTEAFF
TRBV6-5	TRBJ2-7	TRBD1	many	TGTGCCAGCAGTTACTGGGCATGGGACAGCTCCTACGAGCAGTACTTC	CASSYWAWDSSYEQYF
TRBV6-5	TRBJ2-7	TRBD1	many	TGTGCCAGCAGTTCTCAGACAGGGTGGTACGAGCAGTACTTC	CASSSQTGWYEQYF
TRBV7-9	TRBJ2-6	.	many	TGTGCCAGCAGCCCAGACATCTTCCCTGGGGCCAACGTCCTGACTTTC	CASSPDIFPGANVLTF
TRBV11-2	TRBJ2-2	.	few	TGTGCCAGCAGCGACCGACTGAACACCGGGGAGCTGTTTTTT	CASSDRLNTGELFF
TRBV6-2/TRBV6-3	TRBJ1-1	TRBD1	.	TGTGCCAGCAGCTGGACTGTGGGACAGGGGACTGAAGCTTTCTTT	CASSWTVGQGTEAFF
TRBV27	TRBJ2-2	.	many	TGTGCCAGCAGTTTGGTACAGGATGACACCGGGGAGCTGTTTTTT	CASSLVQDDTGELFF
TRBV6-5	TRBJ1-2	.	many	TGTGCCAGCAGTTCGGGGGGAATGGTCTTGAACTATGGCTACACCTTC	CASSSGGMVLNYGYTF
TRBV20-1	TRBJ2-7	TRBD2	.	TGCAGTGCTAGAGGTACTAGCGGGAGTTACGAGCAGTACTTC	CSARGTSGSYEQYF
TRBV24-1	TRBJ2-2	.	few	TGTGCCACCAGTGATTTGCGCCAGAACACCGGGGAGCTGTTTTTT	CATSDLRQNTGELFF
TRBV6-6	TRBJ1-5	TRBD1	few	TGTGCCAGCAGCCGAGGGTCACAGGGGTCCGTTTGGCGGAGAAATCAGCCCCAGCATTTT	CASSRGSQGSVWRRNQPQHF
TRBV15	TRBJ1-1	.	few	TGTGCCACCAGCAGAGTTGCGGGTACTGAAGCTTTCTTT	CATSRVAGTEAFF
TRBV12-3/TRBV12-4	TRBJ2-5	.	many	TGTGCCAGCAGTTTAGGGGGGGCAGGGCTTGAAGAGACCCAGTACTTC	CASSLGGAGLEETQYF
TRBV9	TRBJ1-3	.	many	TGTGCCAGCAGCGTAGCTGACTCTGGAAACACCATATATTTT	CASSVADSGNTIYF
TRBV11-1	TRBJ1-5	TRBD1	few	TGTGCCAGCAGCTTACTATCTCAGGGGGGGTATAGCAATCAGCCCCAGCATTTT	CASSLLSQGGYSNQPQHF
TRBV2	TRBJ2-2	.	.	TGTGCCAGCAGTATAACACCGGTCCACGGGGAGCTGTTTTTT	CASSITPVHGELFF
TRBV11-1	TRBJ2-7	.	few	TGTGCCAGCAGCTTAGGGGACTTAAGGGGGACACAAACCTACGAGCAGTACTTC	CASSLGDLRGTQTYEQYF
TRBV2	TRBJ1-2	.	many	TGTGCCAGCAGTGGGGTTGGGACCGAAACTATTGGCTACACCTTC	CASSGVGTETIGYTF
TRBV27	TRBJ1-2	TRBD1	.	TGTGCCAGCGGCCACCCCCGTCCCGGGACAGGGGACTATGGCTACACCTTC	CASGHPRPGTGDYGYTF
TRBV2	TRBJ2-1	TRBD2	few	TGTGCCAGCAGACGAAGGACTAGCGGGGTGGAGCAGTTCTTC	CASRRRTSGVEQFF
TRBV12-3/TRBV12-4	TRBJ1-1	.	many	TGTGCCAGCAAGGGCAACTTGAACACTGAAGCTTTCTTT	CASKGNLNTEAFF
TRBV20-1	TRBJ2-5	.	many	TGCAGTGCCGAGGGGGGGGAATCGGAGACCCAGTACTTC	CSAEGGESETQYF
TRBV7-2	TRBJ1-6	.	.	TGTGCCAGCACCCGGGCAGGGTTTGAGACACCCCTCCACTTT	CASTRAGFETPLHF
TRBV10-3	TRBJ1-3	TRBD1	many	TGTGCCATAACGTCGGGACAGAGCTCTGGAAACACCATATATTTT	CAITSGQSSGNTIYF
TRBV29-1	TRBJ1-1	.	once	TGCAGCGTTGATCGGCGAGTCTCTAACACTGATGCTTTCTTT	CSVDRRVSNTDAFF
TRBV27	TRBJ1-1	TRBD1	few	TGTGCCAGCAGTTCCCTACAGGGGCCTGAAGCTTTCTTT	CASSSLQGPEAFF
TRBV7-3	TRBJ2-2	.	.	TGTGCCAGCAGCTTACACAGAAACACCGGGGAGCTGTTTTTT	CASSLHRNTGELFF
TRBV20-1	TRBJ2-1	TRBD2	.	TGCAGTGCTAGGAGGCTAGCGGGGAGCTCCTACAATGAGCAGTTCTTC	CSARRLAGSSYNEQFF
TRBV7-7	TRBJ2-5	TRBD1	many	TGTGCTAGCAGCTTAACCAGGGGGCGGGAAGAGACCCAGTACTTC	CASSLTRGREETQYF
TRBV5-1	TRBJ2-5	TRBD1	many	TGCGCCAGCAGCCCGACAGGGTTAAAAGAGACCCAGTACTTC	CASSPTGLKETQYF
TRBV27	TRBJ1-1	.	many	TGTGCCAGCAGTTTGGTCCAGAACACTGAAGCTTTCTTT	CASSLVQNTEAFF
TRBV6-1	TRBJ1-1	.	.	TGTGCCAGCAGTGACCTGCCTTGGACTGAAGCTTTCTTT	CASSDLPWTEAFF
TRBV5-1	TRBJ2-7	.	few	TGCGCCAGCAGCTTGGCAAATTCGGGGAATAACGAGCAGTACTTC	CASSLANSGNNEQYF
TRBV20-1	TRBJ1-1	.	many	TGCAGTGCTACGGACGGAGGCAACACTGAAGCTTTCTTT	CSATDGGNTEAFF
TRBV7-8	TRBJ1-1	.	.	TGTGCCAGCAGCTTAGCAAACACAGGAAACACTGAAGCTTTCTTT	CASSLANTGNTEAFF
TRBV11-1	TRBJ2-7	TRBD1	many	TGTGCCAGCAGCTTAGTCTTCCGGGACAGGGGGCTCTCATCCTACGAGCAGTACTTC	CASSLVFRDRGLSSYEQYF
TRBV7-9	TRBJ2-5	TRBD2	once	TGTGCCATCACCCAGGCTAGCGGGGGGGCGCAGACCCAGTACTTC	CAITQASGGAQTQYF
TRBV5-1	TRBJ2-7	.	many	TGCGCCAGCAGCTTCGACAGGTTCTACGAGCAGTACTTC	CASSFDRFYEQYF
TRBV6-2/TRBV6-3	TRBJ2-7	TRBD1	many	TGTGCCAGCACTTCGGGACAGGGAGCCTACGAGCAGTACTTC	CASTSGQGAYEQYF
TRBV24-1	TRBJ2-5	TRBD1	.	TGTGCCACCAGTGATCCCCGGACAGGGGCAGAGACCCAGTACTTC	CATSDPRTGAETQYF
TRBV2	TRBJ1-1	.	.	TGTGCCAGCAGTGACCACAGAAGCCTGAACACTGAAGCTTTCTTT	CASSDHRSLNTEAFF
TRBV12-3/TRBV12-4	TRBJ2-2	.	few	TGTGCCAGCATGGGTAGCGAGGCCGGGGAGCTGTTTTTT	CASMGSEAGELFF
TRBV12-3/TRBV12-4	TRBJ2-7	TRBD2	.	TGTGCCAGCTGTAGGGCGGGGGGCTCCTACGAGCAGTACTTC	CASCRAGGSYEQYF
TRBV2	TRBJ2-5	.	.	TGTGCCAGCGGGAGACTCTCGGAGACCCAGTACTTC	CASGRLSETQYF
TRBV18	TRBJ1-5	.	many	TGTGCCAGCTCACCAGACGAATCACGTAATCAGCCCCAGCATTTT	CASSPDESRNQPQHF
TRBV20-1	TRBJ2-7	TRBD1	.	TGCAGTGCTAGAGAAGAGACAGGGTACTCCTACGAGCAGTACTTC	CSAREETGYSYEQYF
TRBV6-1	TRBJ1-2	.	.	TGTGCCAGCAGTGAGAGTGAGGGGGTGGGCTATGGCTACACCTTC	CASSESEGVGYGYTF
TRBV12-3/TRBV12-4	TRBJ1-5	.	.	TGTGCCAGCAGTCCCCCCCGGAGTAGCAATCAGCCCCAGCATTTT	CASSPPRSSNQPQHF
TRBV29-1	TRBJ1-2	TRBD1	many	TGCAGCGTGGACCAACCAGGGGGCGAGGGCTACACCTTC	CSVDQPGGEGYTF
TRBV27	TRBJ1-1	.	.	TGTGCCAGCAGTTTATGGGCAAAGGGGGCTGAAGCTTTCTTT	CASSLWAKGAEAFF
TRBV4-1	TRBJ1-1	.	many	TGCGCCAGCAGCCAAGATTTCGCGAACACTGAAGCTTTCTTT	CASSQDFANTEAFF
TRBV6-2/TRBV6-3	TRBJ2-5	.	.	TGTGCCATCAGTGTCCCGGAGACCCAGTACTTC	CAISVPETQYF
TRBV7-3	TRBJ2-7	TRBD1	.	TGTGCCAGCAGCTTAAAAGGGGGCAAGTACGAGCAGTACTTC	CASSLKGGKYEQYF